Following are 16 T cell receptor beta chains from one sample sequenced in a study of OX40 agonist ivuxolimab in advanced cancers. The method was the immunoSEQ multiplex PCR assay. In TCRdb, the immuneACCESS table is reduced to in-frame sequences with V and J assigned. These tables do not hold every clone; where another copy was compared, an unresolved V gene accounts for under half, and the others remain unexplained. This sample gives 90,000 to 150,000 clones in total; around 87% of them show up just once. The top ten clonotypes cover under 0.7% of the sample. The sequenced sample was CD4+ or CD8+ T cells sorted from blood, obtained in a trial of the OX40 agonist ivuxolimab. The source of these receptors is an adult with an advanced solid tumor such as melanoma, head and neck, liver or kidney cancer.

This chain uses TRBV19 with TRBJ1-6, with D perhaps TRBD1 (5 bases). Germline V gives CDR1 LNHDA, CDR2 SQIVND (reference sequence). CDR3 size: 14 residues. V was clipped by 3 bases and J by 9 bases, with 12 bases between them. For the CDR3, the DNA is TGTGCCAGTAGTATTCCCCAGGGTAGTTCACCCCTCCACTTT. This translates into CASSIPQGSSPLHF.

The CDR3 DNA is TGTGCCGGGCAGGGGGACGGCAAGTATGGCTACACCTTC. Its translation is CAGQGDGKYGYTF. This chain links TRBV28 with TRBJ1-2; TRBD1 matches 7 bases. V shed 11 bases, J shed 5 bases, and the junction held 11 bases outside the gene matches. This CDR3 has 13 residues. Germline CDR1 MDHEN, CDR2 SYDVKM.

This clone has a single count. This rearrangement joins TRBV6-5 to TRBJ1-2; the D is unclear. The CDR3 has 14 residues. V was pared by 6 bases and J by 8 bases, with 19 bases between. Looked up from germline, CDR1 is MNHEY and CDR2 is SVGAGI. The CDR3 spells CASSLRAMIGGYTF. CDR3 nucleotide sequence: TGTGCCAGCAGCTTGAGGGCGATGATTGGGGGCTACACCTTC.

This rearrangement joins TRBV10-3 to TRBJ2-2; TRBD1 matches 8 bases. Losses at the gene ends were 3 bases for V and 6 bases for J; bases not matched to a gene: 6. The CDR3 runs to 15 residues. From germline, CDR1 is ENHRY and CDR2 SYGVKD. CDR3 bases: TGTGCCATCAGTGACTCAACAGGGGGTCCCGGGGAGCTGTTTTTT. Protein: CAISDSTGGPGELFF.

This sequence joins TRBV14 and TRBJ2-3, with 8 bases matching TRBD2. This CDR3 is 15 amino acids long. Germline values: CDR1 SGHDN, CDR2 FVKESK. V lost 2 bases to trimming and J lost 2 bases; unmatched junction nucleotides: 3. CDR3 protein: CASSQTSGSTDTQYF. The CDR3 region has the DNA TGTGCCAGCAGCCAAACTAGCGGCTCCACAGATACGCAGTATTTT.

In its sample, this clone was seen once. The CDR3 loop is CASSSGGGLQETQYF. The CDR3 coding sequence is TGTGCCAGCAGCTCCGGGGGGGGACTTCAGGAGACCCAGTACTTC. This sequence joins TRBV7-2 and TRBJ2-5, with TRBD2 identical over 8 bases. Germline CDR1 SGHTA, CDR2 FQGNSA. The CDR3 is made up of 15 amino acids. V shed 4 bases, J shed 5 bases, and the junction held 9 bases outside the gene matches.

The chain links TRBV19 to TRBJ1-2, with 7 bases fitting TRBD1. In germline, CDR1 is LNHDA, CDR2 SQIVND (reference sequence). Trimming at V came to 6 bases and at J to 0 bases, leaving 4 bases not matched to a gene. The length of the CDR3 is 14 residues. The CDR3 sequence: CASSTTGTNYGYTF. Here the CDR3 DNA reads TGTGCCAGTAGCACGACAGGGACTAACTATGGCTACACCTTC.

The chain uses TRBV5-1 and TRBJ1-4; D may be TRBD1 (6 bases). V was clipped by 0 bases and J by 0 bases, with 15 bases between them. Per germline, CDR1 SGHRS and CDR2 YFSETQ. This CDR3 is built from 18 residues. Written as DNA, the CDR3 is TGCGCCAGCAGCTTGGAGGAACAGGGCTTCGCAACTAATGAAAAACTGTTTTTT. It is translated as CASSLEEQGFATNEKLFF.

This clone was seen once. V gene TRBV28 combines with J gene TRBJ2-6; D perhaps matches TRBD2 (6 bases). The CDR3 runs 19 residues. CDR1 and CDR2 (germline): MDHEN, SYDVKM. V was cut by 5 bases and J by 0 bases, with 20 bases left in between. The CDR3 region is CASSHSLGTRRSGANVLTF. The CDR3 DNA sequence: TGTGCCAGCAGTCACAGTCTAGGGACTCGCCGCTCTGGGGCCAACGTCCTGACTTTC.

The rearrangement joins TRBV9 to TRBJ1-4, with 7 bases matching TRBD1. Germline lookup yields CDR1 SGDLS and CDR2 YYNGEE. The V gene end was trimmed by 7 bases and the J gene end by 0 bases; junction bases not matched to a gene: 9. The CDR3 consists of 16 residues. The CDR3: CASFRGAPATNEKLFF. DNA for the CDR3: TGTGCCAGCTTCAGGGGGGCGCCTGCAACTAATGAAAAACTGTTTTTT.

The V call is TRBV28, the J call TRBJ2-7; no clear D gene. Per the germline V gene, CDR1 is MDHEN and CDR2 is SYDVKM. The CDR3 is 16 amino acids. The germline V and J ends were trimmed by 7 bases and 0 bases, with 19 bases remaining between them. In DNA form, the CDR3 reads TGTGCCAGCACCCCCTTGCCGGTGATAAGCTCCTACGAGCAGTACTTC. It translates to CASTPLPVISSYEQYF.

This rearrangement joins TRBV28 to TRBJ2-3; 9 bases line up with TRBD2. There are 16 residues in the CDR3. Germline trimming cut 5 bases from V and 1 base from J; bases unmatched to any gene: 7. The germline gives CDR1 MDHEN, CDR2 SYDVKM. The CDR3 region has the DNA TGTGCCAGCAGTCCTTATAGCGGGGGTGGCACAGATACGCAGTATTTT. Encoded protein: CASSPYSGGGTDTQYF.

This clone has a handful of counts. This sequence joins TRBV6-6 and TRBJ1-6; D may be TRBD1 (6 bases). V was pared by 8 bases and J by 3 bases, with 8 bases between. Germline CDR1 and CDR2: MNHNY and SVGAGI (reference sequence). CDR3 length equals 13 residues. CDR3 bases: TGTGCCAGCTTACAGGGCTATAATTCACCCCTCCACTTT. Translated, it gives CASLQGYNSPLHF.

The chain recombines TRBV7-8 with TRBJ1-2; 7 nucleotides agree with TRBD1. This CDR3 contains 12 residues. CDR1 and CDR2 (germline): SGHVS, FQNEAQ. J lost 5 bases, V lost 5 bases, and 2 bases had no gene match. Here the CDR3 reads CASSETGYGYTF. In DNA, the CDR3 is TGTGCCAGCAGCGAGACAGGGTATGGCTACACCTTC.

V and J are TRBV6-1 and TRBJ2-2; D gene uncertain. The CDR3 extends over 14 amino acids. CDR1 is MNHNS, CDR2 SASEGT, per germline. Trimming removed 6 bases from V and 7 bases from J, with 15 bases in between. The CDR3 sequence is CASRNFREVGELFF. CDR3 DNA: TGTGCCAGCAGAAACTTTAGGGAAGTCGGGGAGCTGTTTTTT.

This sequence joins TRBV5-4 and TRBJ2-3; TRBD1 matches 10 bases. This CDR3 is 15 amino acids long. From germline, CDR1 is SGHNT and CDR2 YYREEE (reference sequence). The V segment lost 3 bases and the J segment 1 base; nucleotides outside the gene matches: 2. As DNA, the CDR3 is TGTGCCAGCAGCTGGGACAGGGGCCGCACAGATACGCAGTATTTT. Translating it yields CASSWDRGRTDTQYF. The variable domain in full, completed from reference TRBV5-4 and TRBJ2-3, reads ETGVTQSPTHLIKTRGQQVTLRCSSQSGHNTVSWYQQALGQGPQFIFQYYREEENGRGNFPPRFSGLQFPNYSSELNVNALELDDSALYLCASSWDRGRTDTQYFGPGTRLTVL.